A selection of T cell receptor beta chains follows, all from one sample in a study of cytomegalovirus exposure and HLA in healthy donors. Libraries were prepared by immunoSEQ multiplex PCR; TCRdb keeps only in-frame clonotypes and omits some of them. The data contain roughly 130,000 clones, around 80% of them seen just once; the ten biggest clones take up 1%. The sequencing input was PBMCs. Source of these receptors: a human donor in good health. Each CDR3 is given with its conserved first and last residue. The D gene is left open where the match is weak. A row's size may be missing; if present it is once, few, many or a size class.

TRBD1	TRBV15	.	TRBJ2-1	CATSRGLPSGGDRGNEQFF	TGTGCCACCAGCAGAGGCTTACCCTCAGGGGGCGACCGGGGGAATGAGCAGTTCTTC
.	TRBV27	.	TRBJ1-5	CASRSQGNQPQHF	TGTGCCAGCCGCTCGCAGGGGAATCAGCCCCAGCATTTT
.	TRBV28	.	TRBJ1-6	CASSLWEGREGNSPLHF	TGTGCCAGCAGTTTATGGGAAGGCCGGGAGGGGAATTCACCCCTCCACTTT
.	TRBV4-2	.	TRBJ2-7	CASSQEWPSANYEQYF	TGTGCCAGCAGCCAAGAATGGCCTAGCGCTAACTACGAGCAGTACTTC
.	TRBV6-5	once	TRBJ2-7	CASSSLFGGPEQYF	TGTGCCAGCAGTTCCCTGTTTGGAGGTCCCGAGCAGTACTTC
.	TRBV4-1	.	TRBJ1-2	CASTKTPEGTGYGYTF	TGCGCCAGCACCAAAACTCCGGAGGGGACGGGCTATGGCTACACCTTC
.	TRBV5-8	.	TRBJ1-5	CASSFFRVSANQPQHF	TGTGCCAGCAGCTTTTTCAGGGTTTCAGCAAATCAGCCCCAGCATTTT
.	TRBV7-7	.	TRBJ1-6	CASSLVSGREGLTLHF	TGTGCCAGCAGCTTAGTGTCGGGACGGGAGGGGTTGACCCTCCACTTT
.	TRBV7-2	.	TRBJ2-5	CASSLVLTQYF	TGTGCCAGCAGCTTAGTTCTGACCCAGTACTTC
.	TRBV28	.	TRBJ2-7	CASSPPQGTEQYF	TGTGCCAGCAGTCCACCGCAGGGTACCGAGCAGTACTTC
TRBD1	TRBV29-1	.	TRBJ1-1	CSVRGQGNTEAFF	TGCAGCGTCCGAGGACAGGGAAACACTGAAGCTTTCTTT
TRBD1	TRBV5-5	.	TRBJ1-2	CASSPTGGVYGYTF	TGTGCCAGCAGCCCGACAGGGGGGGTATATGGCTACACCTTC
.	TRBV14	few	TRBJ2-7	CASSQAPAKQVRGQYF	TGTGCCAGCAGCCAAGCCCCGGCCAAGCAGGTCCGTGGGCAGTACTTC
.	TRBV7-6	.	TRBJ2-7	CASSQDSSGYEQYF	TGTGCCAGCAGCCAGGACAGTTCCGGCTACGAGCAGTACTTC
.	TRBV9	.	TRBJ1-3	CASSVEEGRNTIYF	TGTGCCAGCAGCGTAGAGGAGGGAAGAAACACCATATATTTT
.	TRBV19	.	TRBJ1-2	CASTTSGRGGYTF	TGTGCCAGTACCACATCCGGAAGGGGTGGCTACACCTTC
TRBD2	TRBV25-1	.	TRBJ2-5	CASRWASGQETQYF	TGTGCCAGCCGATGGGCTAGCGGGCAAGAGACCCAGTACTTC
TRBD2	TRBV6-1	few	TRBJ2-7	CASSPRGGRAYEQYF	TGTGCCAGCAGTCCCCGGGGGGGCAGGGCGTACGAGCAGTACTTC
.	TRBV20-1	few	TRBJ1-2	CSARQGGGYTF	TGCAGTGCTAGACAGGGTGGCGGCTACACCTTC
TRBD1	TRBV10-1	.	TRBJ2-1	CASSDIMGTDSYNEQFF	TGCGCCAGCAGTGATATAATGGGGACAGACTCCTACAATGAGCAGTTCTTC
TRBD1	TRBV4-1	.	TRBJ1-1	CASSQGEGATEAFF	TGCGCCAGCAGCCAAGGTGAGGGGGCCACTGAAGCTTTCTTT
TRBD1	TRBV7-6	.	TRBJ2-7	CASSLAGGDEQYF	TGTGCCAGCAGCTTAGCAGGGGGCGACGAGCAGTACTTC
.	TRBV7-9	.	TRBJ1-1	CSSDQGVYTEAFF	TGTTCCAGTGACCAAGGGGTGTATACTGAAGCTTTCTTT
TRBD2	TRBV7-3	.	TRBJ2-3	CASSISGGAADTQYF	TGTGCCAGCAGCATATCCGGGGGGGCCGCAGATACGCAGTATTTT
TRBD2	TRBV29-1	.	TRBJ2-3	CSKAGPTDTQYF	TGCAGTAAAGCGGGGCCCACAGATACGCAGTATTTT
TRBD2	TRBV4-1	.	TRBJ2-1	CASSHGSGGASEQFF	TGCGCCAGCAGCCATGGTAGCGGGGGGGCCTCTGAGCAGTTCTTC
TRBD2	TRBV4-1	.	TRBJ2-7	CASSQTGGAAYEQYF	TGCGCCAGCAGCCAAACCGGGGGGGCCGCGTACGAGCAGTACTTC
TRBD1	TRBV5-1	.	TRBJ2-3	CASSSGQKLSTDTQYF	TGCGCCAGCAGCTCGGGACAGAAACTTAGCACAGATACGCAGTATTTT
TRBD1	TRBV27	.	TRBJ2-5	CASSLRTGQETQYF	TGTGCCAGCAGCTTACGGACAGGACAAGAGACCCAGTACTTC
TRBD1	TRBV28	.	TRBJ2-2	CASHPYRQGGDTGELFF	TGTGCCAGTCACCCTTATAGACAGGGGGGGGACACCGGGGAGCTGTTTTTT
.	TRBV7-9	.	TRBJ2-1	CASSLYRRGVDEQFF	TGTGCCAGCAGCCTCTATCGACGCGGTGTGGATGAGCAGTTCTTC
TRBD1	TRBV6-5	.	TRBJ1-2	CASSYTDRAWAYTF	TGTGCCAGCAGTTACACAGACAGGGCGTGGGCCTACACCTTC
.	TRBV7-9	.	TRBJ1-6	CSSSTPRDGGNSPLHF	TGTTCCAGCAGCACACCGAGGGACGGGGGTAATTCACCCCTCCACTTT
.	TRBV18	.	TRBJ1-1	CASSPTEQGPTRAFF	TGTGCCAGCTCACCGACGGAACAGGGACCCACACGGGCTTTCTTT
.	TRBV19	.	TRBJ2-1	CASSISKWGAYNEQFF	TGTGCCAGTAGTATAAGCAAGTGGGGGGCCTACAATGAGCAGTTCTTC
TRBD1	TRBV6-5	.	TRBJ1-2	CATTNRQGHYGYTF	TGTGCCACCACGAACAGACAGGGGCACTATGGCTACACCTTC
.	TRBV18	.	TRBJ2-2	CASSLDRPPGELFF	TGTGCCAGCTCTCTAGACAGACCCCCCGGGGAGCTGTTTTTT
TRBD2	TRBV18	.	TRBJ2-2	CASSPGLAGAPGTGELFF	TGTGCCAGCTCACCCGGACTAGCGGGGGCTCCGGGGACCGGGGAGCTGTTTTTT
.	TRBV7-9	.	TRBJ2-1	CASSLDNVLF	TGTGCCAGCAGCTTGGACAATGTGCTCTTC
TRBD1	TRBV7-2	few	TRBJ1-2	CASSNLTGPYTF	TGTGCCAGCAGCAACTTGACAGGGCCGTACACCTTC
.	TRBV15	.	TRBJ2-7	CATSLDSFSYEQYF	TGTGCCACCAGCCTGGACTCCTTCTCCTACGAGCAGTACTTC
.	TRBV28	.	TRBJ2-7	CASRPTGNSEQYF	TGTGCCAGCAGACCAACAGGGAACAGCGAGCAGTACTTC
.	TRBV14	.	TRBJ2-5	CASSQLTGSETQYF	TGTGCCAGCAGCCAGTTGACAGGCTCGGAGACCCAGTACTTC